This is a list of T cell receptor beta chains from one sample in a study of T cell responses to AZD1222 COVID-19 vaccine. Produced via immunoSEQ multiplex PCR; TCRdb's table is partial and in-frame only. The sample consists of approximately 190,000 clones, 87% of them appearing once. The sample in question was peripheral blood, obtained on day 0 of MenACWY control vaccination. The receptor set was obtained from an adult in good health. Each CDR3 is given with its conserved first and last residue. The order of the fields is clone size, D gene, J gene, V gene, CDR3 protein, CDR3 DNA. A D gene is named only where the DNA matches it firmly. Some rows have no size entry. The others give once, few or many, or a class for an expanded clone.

few	TRBD1	TRBJ1-6	TRBV18	CASSPQPDRDNSPLHF	TGTGCCAGCTCACCCCAGCCGGACAGGGACAATTCACCCCTCCACTTT
NA	NA	TRBJ1-2	TRBV5-6	CASSPGAGTPKSYGYTF	TGTGCCAGCAGCCCCGGGGCCGGGACCCCCAAATCCTATGGCTACACCTTC
once	TRBD1	TRBJ2-3	TRBV11-2	CASSLRPDRSTDTQYF	TGTGCCAGCAGCTTACGGCCGGACAGGAGCACAGATACGCAGTATTTT
once	TRBD1	TRBJ1-6	TRBV4-1	CASSGGGGAVLDSPLHF	TGCGCCAGCAGCGGAGGGGGCGGGGCGGTACTGGACTCACCCCTCCACTTT
once	NA	TRBJ1-2	TRBV12-3/TRBV12-4	CASSLRRGGYTF	TGTGCCAGCAGTTTACGGAGGGGAGGCTACACCTTC
NA	NA	TRBJ1-5	TRBV19	CASRTGNVYQPQHF	TGTGCCAGTCGAACAGGGAACGTCTATCAGCCCCAGCATTTT
few	NA	TRBJ1-2	TRBV18	CASSPVSTSAGSNYGYTF	TGTGCCAGCTCACCCGTCAGCACCTCAGCAGGGTCTAACTATGGCTACACCTTC
NA	TRBD1	TRBJ1-6	TRBV6-5	CASSRQGADNSPLHF	TGTGCCAGCAGCCGACAGGGGGCCGACAATTCACCCCTCCACTTT
NA	NA	TRBJ1-4	TRBV28	CASGKTVPGEKLFF	TGTGCCAGCGGTAAGACAGTCCCGGGTGAAAAACTGTTTTTT
NA	NA	TRBJ1-3	TRBV3-1/TRBV3-2	CASSQDRSPGNTIYF	TGTGCCAGCAGCCAAGATCGTAGCCCTGGAAACACCATATATTTT
NA	NA	TRBJ1-5	TRBV3-1/TRBV3-2	CASSQGTASSNQPQHF	TGTGCCAGCAGCCAAGGGACAGCCAGTAGCAATCAGCCCCAGCATTTT
NA	NA	TRBJ1-2	TRBV30	CAWSRGLDYGYTF	TGTGCCTGGTCCAGGGGCCTGGACTATGGCTACACCTTC
NA	NA	TRBJ1-1	TRBV20-1	CSASGHTEAFF	TGCAGTGCTAGTGGACACACAGAAGCTTTCTTT
NA	NA	TRBJ2-2	TRBV29-1	CSVQGSTGELFF	TGCAGCGTTCAGGGGAGCACCGGGGAGCTGTTTTTT
NA	TRBD2	TRBJ2-5	TRBV7-2	CASSISGSRVETQYF	TGTGCCAGCAGCATTAGCGGGAGCAGAGTAGAGACCCAGTACTTC
NA	NA	TRBJ2-5	TRBV27	CASSYNPNQETQYF	TGTGCCAGCAGTTACAACCCAAACCAAGAGACCCAGTACTTC
NA	NA	TRBJ2-1	TRBV19	CASSPRTGGAGDEQFF	TGTGCCAGTAGTCCCCGCACCGGGGGCGCTGGGGATGAGCAGTTCTTC
NA	TRBD2	TRBJ2-7	TRBV4-1	CASSTGLASGEQYF	TGCGCCAGCAGCACGGGACTAGCGAGCGGCGAGCAGTACTTC
NA	TRBD2	TRBJ2-1	TRBV10-3	CAISARTSGAYNEQFF	TGTGCCATCAGTGCCCGGACTAGCGGGGCTTACAATGAGCAGTTCTTC
NA	TRBD1	TRBJ2-7	TRBV6-5	CASTSGTGVSYEQYF	TGTGCCAGCACCTCCGGGACAGGGGTGTCCTACGAGCAGTACTTC
once	TRBD1	TRBJ1-2	TRBV5-6	CASSFRGQGTYGYTF	TGTGCCAGCAGCTTTAGAGGACAGGGGACCTATGGCTACACCTTC
NA	NA	TRBJ1-3	TRBV29-1	CSVLSAAGNTIYF	TGCAGCGTTTTGTCGGCCGCTGGAAACACCATATATTTT
NA	TRBD1	TRBJ1-1	TRBV5-1	CASSWGQGGVTEAFF	TGCGCCAGCAGCTGGGGACAGGGAGGGGTCACTGAAGCTTTCTTT
once	NA	TRBJ2-7	TRBV13	CASSLGGGQARHEQYF	TGTGCCAGCAGCTTAGGGGGAGGACAGGCTCGTCACGAGCAGTACTTC
NA	NA	TRBJ1-5	TRBV19	CASSNEALSNQPQHF	TGTGCCAGTAGTAATGAGGCGTTGAGCAATCAGCCCCAGCATTTT
NA	NA	TRBJ2-7	TRBV11-2	CASSGPLAVSSYEQYF	TGTGCCAGCAGCGGACCCCTCGCGGTGAGCTCCTACGAGCAGTACTTC
NA	TRBD2	TRBJ2-3	TRBV9	CASSLRTSGGTDTQYF	TGTGCCAGCAGCCTTAGGACTAGCGGGGGCACAGATACGCAGTATTTT
NA	NA	TRBJ1-2	TRBV12-3/TRBV12-4	CASSLGLQRGYTF	TGTGCCAGCAGTTTAGGGCTTCAGCGGGGCTACACCTTC
NA	NA	TRBJ2-5	TRBV19	CASSIGERQETQYF	TGTGCCAGTAGTATTGGAGAGCGGCAAGAGACCCAGTACTTC
NA	NA	TRBJ1-5	TRBV2	CASTPDQGLNQPQHF	TGTGCCAGCACCCCCGATCAGGGACTGAATCAGCCCCAGCATTTT
NA	NA	TRBJ1-1	TRBV29-1	CSVEYGNTEAFF	TGCAGCGTTGAATACGGGAACACTGAAGCTTTCTTT
once	NA	TRBJ1-1	TRBV2	CASSRGEERNEAFF	TGTGCCAGCAGTCGGGGGGAGGAGAGGAATGAAGCTTTCTTT
NA	TRBD1	TRBJ2-1	TRBV5-1	CASSSTGQAYNEQFF	TGCGCCAGCAGCTCCACGGGACAGGCCTACAATGAGCAGTTCTTC
NA	NA	TRBJ2-1	TRBV7-2	CASSSPGLFVEQFF	TGTGCCAGCAGCTCACCGGGACTCTTCGTTGAGCAGTTCTTC
NA	TRBD1	TRBJ1-2	TRBV28	CASSLDRDNYGYTF	TGTGCCAGCAGTCTGGACAGGGACAACTATGGCTACACCTTC
few	NA	TRBJ1-4	TRBV6-5	CASKAAGPTNEKLFF	TGTGCCAGCAAGGCAGCTGGCCCAACTAATGAAAAACTGTTTTTT
NA	TRBD1	TRBJ1-2	TRBV28	CASSDAGTGDNYGYTF	TGTGCCAGCAGCGATGCCGGGACAGGGGACAACTATGGCTACACCTTC
NA	TRBD1	TRBJ2-2	TRBV27	CASRGQGAGELFF	TGTGCCAGCAGGGGACAGGGGGCCGGGGAGCTGTTTTTT
NA	TRBD1	TRBJ1-2	TRBV7-8	CASSWGTGDDYGYTF	TGTGCCAGCAGCTGGGGGACAGGGGACGACTATGGCTACACCTTC
NA	NA	TRBJ1-1	TRBV9	CASSGLQGNTEAFF	TGTGCCAGCAGCGGCTTACAGGGGAACACTGAAGCTTTCTTT